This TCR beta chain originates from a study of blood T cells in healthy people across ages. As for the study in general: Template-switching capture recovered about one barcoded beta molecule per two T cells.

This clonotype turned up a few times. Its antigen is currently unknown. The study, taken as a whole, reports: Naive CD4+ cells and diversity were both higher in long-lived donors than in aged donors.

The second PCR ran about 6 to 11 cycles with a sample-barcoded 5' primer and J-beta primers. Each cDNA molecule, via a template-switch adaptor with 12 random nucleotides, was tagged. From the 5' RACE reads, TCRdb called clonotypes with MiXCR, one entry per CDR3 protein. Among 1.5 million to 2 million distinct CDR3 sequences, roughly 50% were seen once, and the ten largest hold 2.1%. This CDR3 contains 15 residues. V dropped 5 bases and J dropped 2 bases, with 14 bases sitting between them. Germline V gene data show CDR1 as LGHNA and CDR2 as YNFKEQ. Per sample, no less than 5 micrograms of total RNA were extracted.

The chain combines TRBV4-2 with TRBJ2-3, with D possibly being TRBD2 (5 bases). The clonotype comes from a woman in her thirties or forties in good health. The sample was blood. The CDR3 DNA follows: TGTGCCAGCAGCTCCGAGGTGGACTCCACAGATACGCAGTATTTT. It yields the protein CASSSEVDSTDTQYF.